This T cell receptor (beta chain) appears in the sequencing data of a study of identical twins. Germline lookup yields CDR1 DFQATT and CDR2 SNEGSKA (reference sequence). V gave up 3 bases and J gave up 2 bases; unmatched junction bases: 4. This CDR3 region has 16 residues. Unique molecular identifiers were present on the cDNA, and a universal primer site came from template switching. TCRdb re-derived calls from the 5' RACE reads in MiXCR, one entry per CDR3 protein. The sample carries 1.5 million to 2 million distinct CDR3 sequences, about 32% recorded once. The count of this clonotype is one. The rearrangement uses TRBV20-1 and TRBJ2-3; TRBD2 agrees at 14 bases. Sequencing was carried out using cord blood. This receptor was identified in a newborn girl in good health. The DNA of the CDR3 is TGCAGTGCTAGGGGGACTAGCGGGAGAAACACAGATACGCAGTATTTT. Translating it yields CSARGTSGRNTDTQYF.